The subject of this entry is one TCR beta chain. These data are taken from a study of OX40 agonist ivuxolimab in advanced cancers. The CDR3 runs 16 residues. Trimming shortened V by 6 bases and J by 1 base, and 18 bases separated the two germline ends. Germline CDR1 is MGHDK and CDR2 is SYGVNS. Profiling relied on immunoSEQ multiplex PCR, and the TCRdb table lists in-frame clones only, not all of them. The sample comprises 95,000 to 110,000 clones, 80% to 95% of which are singletons, and 1% to 1.5% rests with the top ten. The origin of this receptor is an adult with an advanced solid tumor such as melanoma, head and neck, liver or kidney cancer. The chain links TRBV25-1 to TRBJ1-1, with D hard to call. The sequencing used CD4+ or CD8+ T cells sorted from blood, collected in a trial of the OX40 agonist ivuxolimab. DNA for the CDR3: TGTGCCAGCAGGCCCCGGGAGGGAGTGAGGAACACTGAAGCTTTCTTT. Protein sequence: CASRPREGVRNTEAFF.